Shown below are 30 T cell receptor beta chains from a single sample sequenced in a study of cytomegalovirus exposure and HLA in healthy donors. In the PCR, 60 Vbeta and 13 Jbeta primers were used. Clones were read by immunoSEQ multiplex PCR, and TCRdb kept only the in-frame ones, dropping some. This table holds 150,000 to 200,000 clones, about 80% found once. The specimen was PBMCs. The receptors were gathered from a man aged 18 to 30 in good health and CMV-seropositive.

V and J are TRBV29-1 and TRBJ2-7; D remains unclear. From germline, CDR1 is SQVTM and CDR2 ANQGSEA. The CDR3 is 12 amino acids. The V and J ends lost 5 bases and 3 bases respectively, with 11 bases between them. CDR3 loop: CSVSTSSYEQYF. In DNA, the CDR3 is TGCAGCGTTAGCACCTCAAGCTACGAGCAGTACTTC.

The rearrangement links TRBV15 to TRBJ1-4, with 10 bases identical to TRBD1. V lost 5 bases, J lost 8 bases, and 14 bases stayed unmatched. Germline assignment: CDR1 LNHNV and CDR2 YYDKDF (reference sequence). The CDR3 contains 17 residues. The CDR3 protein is CATSGLDRGQGLEKLFF. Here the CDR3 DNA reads TGTGCCACCAGCGGCCTTGACAGGGGGCAGGGCTTAGAAAAACTGTTTTTT.

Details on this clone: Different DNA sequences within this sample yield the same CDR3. In DNA, the CDR3 is TGTGCCAGCTCACCCCGGGACAGGGACTACGAGCAGTACTTC. It encodes CASSPRDRDYEQYF. The chain uses TRBV18 and TRBJ2-7; 9 bases line up with TRBD1. This CDR3 has 14 residues. The germline V gene encodes CDR1 KGHSH and CDR2 LQKENI. The ends lost 3 bases at V and 3 bases at J; junction bases unmatched: 3. Together with reference TRBV18 and TRBJ2-7, the CDR3 gives the full variable domain: NAGVMQNPRHLVRRRGQEARLRCSPMKGHSHVYWYRQLPEEGLKFMVYLQKENIIDESGMPKERFSAEFPKEGPSILRIQQVVRGDSAAYFCASSPRDRDYEQYFGPGTRLTVT.

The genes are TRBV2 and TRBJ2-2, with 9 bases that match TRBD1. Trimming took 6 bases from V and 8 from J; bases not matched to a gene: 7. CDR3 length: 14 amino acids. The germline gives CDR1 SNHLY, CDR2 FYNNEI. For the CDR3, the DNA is TGTGCCAGCAGCGCGACAGGGGGTAGGGGGGAGCTGTTTTTT. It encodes CASSATGGRGELFF. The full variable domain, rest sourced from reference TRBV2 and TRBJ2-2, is EPEVTQTPSHQVTQMGQEVILRCVPISNHLYFYWYRQILGQKVEFLVSFYNNEISEKSEIFDDQFSVERPDGSNFTLKIRSTKLEDSAMYFCASSATGGRGELFFGEGSRLTVL.

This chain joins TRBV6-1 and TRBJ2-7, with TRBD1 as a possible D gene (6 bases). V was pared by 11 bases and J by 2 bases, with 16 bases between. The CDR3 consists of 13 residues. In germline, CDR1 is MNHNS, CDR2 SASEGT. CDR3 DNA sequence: TGTGCCCCCCGCCCCGCAGGGGCCTACGAGCAGTACTTC. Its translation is CAPRPAGAYEQYF.

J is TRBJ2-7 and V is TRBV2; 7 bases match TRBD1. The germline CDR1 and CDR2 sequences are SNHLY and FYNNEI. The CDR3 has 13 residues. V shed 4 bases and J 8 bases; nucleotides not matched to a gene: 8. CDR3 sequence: CASSGLTGEKQYF. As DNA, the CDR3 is TGTGCCAGCAGTGGTCTTACAGGGGAAAAGCAGTACTTC.

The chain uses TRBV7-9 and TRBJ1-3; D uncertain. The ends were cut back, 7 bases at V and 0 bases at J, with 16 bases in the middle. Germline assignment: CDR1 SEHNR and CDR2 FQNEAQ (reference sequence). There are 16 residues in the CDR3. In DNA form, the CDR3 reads TGTGCCAGCAATCAGGTCGACCTAATCTCTGGAAACACCATATATTTT. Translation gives CASNQVDLISGNTIYF. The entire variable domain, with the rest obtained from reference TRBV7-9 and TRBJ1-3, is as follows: DTGVSQNPRHKITKRGQNVTFRCDPISEHNRLYWYRQTLGQGPEFLTYFQNEAQLEKSRLLSDRFSAERPKGSFSTLEIQRTEQGDSAMYLCASNQVDLISGNTIYFGEGSWLTVV.

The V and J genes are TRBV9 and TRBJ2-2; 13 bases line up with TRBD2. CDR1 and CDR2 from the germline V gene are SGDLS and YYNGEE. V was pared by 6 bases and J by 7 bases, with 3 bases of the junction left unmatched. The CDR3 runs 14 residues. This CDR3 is CASTRTSGSGELFF. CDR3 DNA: TGTGCCAGCACCCGGACTAGCGGGAGCGGGGAGCTGTTTTTT.

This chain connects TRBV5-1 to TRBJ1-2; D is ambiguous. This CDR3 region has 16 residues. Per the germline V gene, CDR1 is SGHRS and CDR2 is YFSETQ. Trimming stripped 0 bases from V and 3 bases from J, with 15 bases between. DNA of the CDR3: TGCGCCAGCAGCTTGGAGTTTGGGAGCTGGGACTATGGCTACACCTTC. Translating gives CASSLEFGSWDYGYTF.

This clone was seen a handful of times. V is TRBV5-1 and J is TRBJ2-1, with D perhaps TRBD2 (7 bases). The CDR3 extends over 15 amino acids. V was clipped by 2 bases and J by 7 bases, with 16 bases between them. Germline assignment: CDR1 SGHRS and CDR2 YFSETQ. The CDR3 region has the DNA TGCGCCAGCAGCTTAGTGGGGGGGCCATGGAATGAGCAGTTCTTC. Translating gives CASSLVGGPWNEQFF.

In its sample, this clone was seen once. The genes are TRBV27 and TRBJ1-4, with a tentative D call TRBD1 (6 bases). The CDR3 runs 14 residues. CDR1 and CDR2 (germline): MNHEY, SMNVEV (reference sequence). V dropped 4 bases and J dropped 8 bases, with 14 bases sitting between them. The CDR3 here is CASSYRARGEKLFF. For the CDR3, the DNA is TGTGCCAGCAGTTACAGGGCCCGAGGAGAAAAACTGTTTTTT.

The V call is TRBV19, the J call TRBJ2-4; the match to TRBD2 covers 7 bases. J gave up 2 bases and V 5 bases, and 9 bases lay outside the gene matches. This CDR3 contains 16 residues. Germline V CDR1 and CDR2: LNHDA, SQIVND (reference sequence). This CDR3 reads CASSSGLADTKNIQYF. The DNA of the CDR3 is TGTGCCAGTAGTTCTGGGCTAGCGGATACCAAAAACATTCAGTACTTC.

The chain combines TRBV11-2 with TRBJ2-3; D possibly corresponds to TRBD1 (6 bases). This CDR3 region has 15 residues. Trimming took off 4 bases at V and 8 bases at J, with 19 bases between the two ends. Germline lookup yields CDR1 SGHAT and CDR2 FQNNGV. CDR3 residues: CASSSSGGRSLTQYF. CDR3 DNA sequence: TGTGCCAGCAGCTCCAGTGGGGGCCGGTCACTTACGCAGTATTTT.

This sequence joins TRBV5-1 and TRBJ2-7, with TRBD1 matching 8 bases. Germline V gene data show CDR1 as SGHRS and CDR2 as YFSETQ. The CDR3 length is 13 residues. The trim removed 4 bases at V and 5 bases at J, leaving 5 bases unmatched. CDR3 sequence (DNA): TGCGCCAGCAGCAGGGGACAGGTAAACGAGCAGTACTTC. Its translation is CASSRGQVNEQYF.

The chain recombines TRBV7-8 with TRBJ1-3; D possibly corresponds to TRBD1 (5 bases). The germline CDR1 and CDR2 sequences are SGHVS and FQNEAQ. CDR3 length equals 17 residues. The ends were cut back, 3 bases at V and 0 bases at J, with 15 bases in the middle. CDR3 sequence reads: CASSLAGFTFSGNTIYF. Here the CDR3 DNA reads TGTGCCAGCAGCTTGGCAGGGTTCACCTTCTCTGGAAACACCATATATTTT.

CDR3 region: CASSQGTGTYGYTF. For the CDR3, the DNA is TGCGCCAGCAGCCAAGGGACAGGGACCTATGGCTACACCTTC. This chain links TRBV4-3 with TRBJ1-2; 8 bases line up with TRBD1. This CDR3 has 14 residues. Germline V gene data show CDR1 as LGHNA and CDR2 as YSLEER. The ends lost 1 base at V and 4 bases at J; junction bases unmatched: 2.

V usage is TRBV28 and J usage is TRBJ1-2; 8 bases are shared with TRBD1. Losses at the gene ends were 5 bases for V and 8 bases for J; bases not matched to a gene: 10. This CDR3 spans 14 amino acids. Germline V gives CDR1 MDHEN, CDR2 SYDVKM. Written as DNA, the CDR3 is TGTGCCAGCAGTCAGGGGGCGGGCCATGAAGGCTACACCTTC. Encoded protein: CASSQGAGHEGYTF.

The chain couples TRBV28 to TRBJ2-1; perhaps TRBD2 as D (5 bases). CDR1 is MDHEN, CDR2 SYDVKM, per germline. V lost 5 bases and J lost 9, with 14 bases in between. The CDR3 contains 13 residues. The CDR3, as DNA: TGTGCCAGCAGTCACGGGATTCGAGGTGAGCAGTTCTTC. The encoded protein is CASSHGIRGEQFF.

CDR3 in amino acids: CASRSPGGTEAFF. In DNA form, the CDR3 reads TGTGCCAGCAGATCTCCGGGGGGGACTGAAGCTTTCTTT. The chain links TRBV6-5 to TRBJ1-1, with D maybe TRBD1 (5 bases). V was trimmed by 6 bases and J by 5 bases, leaving 13 bases between them. CDR1 is MNHEY, CDR2 SVGAGI, per germline. This CDR3 has 13 amino acids.

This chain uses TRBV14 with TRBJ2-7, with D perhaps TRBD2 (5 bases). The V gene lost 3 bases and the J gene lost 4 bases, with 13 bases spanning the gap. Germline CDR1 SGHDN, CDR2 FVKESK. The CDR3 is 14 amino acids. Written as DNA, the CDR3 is TGTGCCAGCAGCCAGCGGACGGGAAGATACGAGCAGTACTTC. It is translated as CASSQRTGRYEQYF.

The CDR3 DNA follows: TGTGCCACCAGCAGAGATCGGACAGGGATTTACGAGCAGTACTTC. It specifies CATSRDRTGIYEQYF. The gene calls are TRBV15 and TRBJ2-7, with TRBD1 identical over 8 bases. The germline CDR1 and CDR2 sequences are LNHNV and YYDKDF (reference sequence). The CDR3 runs 15 residues. V lost 0 bases and J lost 4; bases outside the gene matches: 5.

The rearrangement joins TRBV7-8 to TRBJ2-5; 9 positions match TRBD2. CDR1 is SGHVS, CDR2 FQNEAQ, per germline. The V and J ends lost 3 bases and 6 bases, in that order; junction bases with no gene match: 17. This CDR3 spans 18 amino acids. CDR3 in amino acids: CASSFSTSGPKIGKTQYF. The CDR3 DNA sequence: TGTGCCAGCAGCTTCTCAACTAGCGGGCCCAAAATAGGCAAGACCCAGTACTTC.

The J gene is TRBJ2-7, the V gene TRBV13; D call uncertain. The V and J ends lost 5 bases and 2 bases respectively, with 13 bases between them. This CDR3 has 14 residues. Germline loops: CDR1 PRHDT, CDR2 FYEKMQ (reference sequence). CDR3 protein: CASSRRGLAYEQYF. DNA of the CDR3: TGTGCCAGCAGCCGACGTGGCCTAGCCTACGAGCAGTACTTC.

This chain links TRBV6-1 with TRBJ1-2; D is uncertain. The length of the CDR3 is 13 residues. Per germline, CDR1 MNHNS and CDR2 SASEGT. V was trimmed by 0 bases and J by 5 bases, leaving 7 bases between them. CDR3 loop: CASSEARGYGYTF. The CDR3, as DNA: TGTGCCAGCAGTGAAGCACGAGGGTATGGCTACACCTTC.

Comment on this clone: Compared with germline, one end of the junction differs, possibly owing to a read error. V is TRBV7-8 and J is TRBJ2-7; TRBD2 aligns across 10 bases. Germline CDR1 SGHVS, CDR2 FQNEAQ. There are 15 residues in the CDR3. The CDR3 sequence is CASSVALAGTYEQYF. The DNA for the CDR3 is TGTGCCAGCAGCGTAGCACTAGCGGGGACCTACGAGCAGTACTTC.

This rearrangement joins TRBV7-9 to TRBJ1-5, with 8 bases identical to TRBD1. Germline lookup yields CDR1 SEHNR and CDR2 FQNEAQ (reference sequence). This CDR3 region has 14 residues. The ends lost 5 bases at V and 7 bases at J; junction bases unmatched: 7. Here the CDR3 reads CASSPGQGEQPQHF. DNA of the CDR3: TGTGCCAGCAGCCCAGGACAGGGCGAACAGCCCCAGCATTTT.

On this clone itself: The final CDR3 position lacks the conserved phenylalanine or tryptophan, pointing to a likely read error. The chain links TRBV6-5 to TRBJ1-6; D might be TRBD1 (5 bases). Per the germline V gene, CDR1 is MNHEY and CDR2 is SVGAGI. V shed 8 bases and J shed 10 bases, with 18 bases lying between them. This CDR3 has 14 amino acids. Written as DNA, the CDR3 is TGTGCCAGCGGAACAAACAGGTTGGGGTCACCCCTCCACCTT. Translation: CASGTNRLGSPLHL.

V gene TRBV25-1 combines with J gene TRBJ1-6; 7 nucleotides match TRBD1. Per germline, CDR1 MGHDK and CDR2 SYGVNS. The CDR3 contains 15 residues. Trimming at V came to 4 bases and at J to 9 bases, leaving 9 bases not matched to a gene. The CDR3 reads CASSAGTAHGSPLHF. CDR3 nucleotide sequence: TGTGCCAGCAGTGCCGGGACAGCTCACGGTTCACCCCTCCACTTT.

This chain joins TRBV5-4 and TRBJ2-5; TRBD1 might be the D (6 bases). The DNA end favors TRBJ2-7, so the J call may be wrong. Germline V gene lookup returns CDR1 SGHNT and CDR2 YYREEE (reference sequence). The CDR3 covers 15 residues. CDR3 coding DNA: TGTGCCAGCAGCTTGCAGGGGTTGAAATCCTACGAGCAGTACTTC. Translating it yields CASSLQGLKSYEQYF.

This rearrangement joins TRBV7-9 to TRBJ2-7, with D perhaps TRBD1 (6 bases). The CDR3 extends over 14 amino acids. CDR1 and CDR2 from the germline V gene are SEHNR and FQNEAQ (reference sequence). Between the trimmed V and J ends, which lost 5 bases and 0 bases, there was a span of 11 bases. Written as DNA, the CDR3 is TGTGCCAGCAGCCCCCGGGACACCTCCTACGAGCAGTACTTC. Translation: CASSPRDTSYEQYF.